This T cell receptor (beta chain) was observed in a study of shared clonotypes between healthy human individuals (dated by TCRdb to the early 2020s). Broadly, across the study: The cohort included a few men and a couple of women between 18 and 49 years of age. To estimate repertoire size and how much clonotypes are shared between individuals, the study performed deep sequencing of blood TCR repertoires from roughly five healthy adults. Between about 0.94 and 8.9 billion PBMCs per donor were obtained by leukapheresis. Libraries were prepared and TCR repertoires were sequenced by different laboratories using diverse techniques, in order to increase sequencing depth and limit assay-specific biases. Per donor, three plates each were used for CD4 naive and CD4 memory, two for CD8 naive, and one for CD8 memory. What the work shows at the level of the full study, not this receptor alone: The small number of donors limited the genetic and exposure-history diversity represented. Naive subsets generally had larger estimated clonotype richness than memory subsets did. Sampling was restricted to blood, and TCR repertoires in tissues likely differ from the TCR repertoires found in blood. Compared with non-shared clonotypes, clonotypes shared by all four sorted-subset donors had higher generation probabilities. Rarefaction of sorted-subset datasets indicated incomplete sequencing despite the large sequencing depth. Pairwise subsampling indicated that sequencing depth was expected to affect the degree of clonotype sharing among donors. Sharing across a few donors was observed for about 5% of naive CD4, 3.5% of naive CD8, roughly 2.3% of memory CD4, and roughly 0.43% of memory CD8 clonotypes.

V and J lose 0 bases and 2 bases, and a span of 8 bases separates them. The germline V gene sets CDR1 to SGHTA and CDR2 to FQGTGA. The CDR3 numbers 14 residues from cysteine through phenylalanine. The read is trimmed to its CDR3 DNA, 42 bases read in frame from base 1. Donors were healthy HIV-negative adults with no recently reported acute infections or vaccinations. Every donor was a Caucasian adult living in Nashville, Tennessee, USA. CD8 memory samples were composed of magnetically selected CD45RO+ cells combined with CCR7-negative CD45RA+ effector memory (TemRA) cells. Blood was collected by leukapheresis, and PBMCs were isolated by Ficoll-Histopaque density gradient centrifugation and then cryopreserved in liquid nitrogen vapor phase. Purity and quantity of every magnetically sorted T cell population were checked by analytical flow cytometry. Genomic DNA was isolated from every sorted fraction and measured by UV absorbance on a Nanodrop 2000c.

Comment on this clone: Its antigen is still unknown. Base qualities are not provided; no much larger clone lies one nucleotide away.

TCR CDR3 regions were amplified from genomic DNA by multiplex PCR using the deep immunoSEQ assay. For each cell subset, the extracted genomic DNA was distributed evenly across all wells of several immunoSEQ 96-well plates, and each plate served as one replicate. For sorted subsets, about 220 ng of genomic DNA, equivalent to 25,000 to 35,000 T cell genomes, went into each replicate PCR. Purified libraries were measured with a Qubit 3.0 fluorometer, size-checked on a Bioanalyzer 2100, and measured again with the KAPA Library Quantification kit. Every immunoSEQ 96-well plate was sequenced on a separate single-read 150-cycle Illumina NextSeq 550 flow cell. In the paper's pipeline: The immunoSEQ output contained only junctional sequences without quality scores, so filtering could not match that applied to full-length reads. Sequences were annotated with PyIR, a Python wrapper for IgBLAST v1.9, using IMGT germline references to assign V/J genes and CDR3. Reads were filtered out if the reads had weak V/J assignments (E-value above 1e-6), no CDR3, stop codons, out-of-frame junctions, or ambiguous translated residues. V3J clonotypes were defined as sequences sharing the same inferred V gene, J gene, and CDR3 amino acid sequence. Percentage overlap between repertoires was calculated by dividing the number of shared unique clonotypes by the size of the smaller repertoire. Richness of each repertoire was evaluated using RTK rarefaction, the Chao1 estimator, and Recon v2.1 estimates of unobserved clonotypes. OLGA was used to compute generation probabilities for all TCRbeta clonotypes that the gDNA method yielded from a handful of donors. TCRdb took this table from immuneACCESS and kept in-frame rearrangements with V and J called. Such tables lack part of the clones; where checked against another copy, unresolved V genes explain under half of the gap, and the rest is unexplained. V and J calls plus clone size are reproduced from that table; the DNA served to infer D and trimming. This sample lists hundreds of thousands of clones; roughly 84% were detected once. The ten top clones hold about 17% of the sample.

The sample consisted of memory CD8+ T cells sorted from blood. Explained via the paper, the cell subset or site label denotes: CD45RO+ cells pooled with CCR7-negative TemRA cells. The chain joins TRBV7-3 to TRBJ2-7, with no confident D gene call. The sequence was collected from a man aged 18 to 35 in good health. The nucleotides read TGTGCCAGCAGCTTAACGGGCCAGGCCTACGAGCAGTACTTC. Translated, it gives CASSLTGQAYEQYF.